This T cell receptor beta chain emerged from a study of human T cells and chemical hapten exposure. Whole-study context: How much TCR each sample yielded varied, mostly because pooled library volumes differed slightly.

This clonotype was seen at least ten times. Specified time point: patch test 1, 2 weeks after DPC sensitization. The treatment: therapeutic diphenylcyclopropenone sensitization with weekly scalp DPC. In TCRdb, the RACE reads were re-called with MiXCR into one record per CDR3 protein. The top ten clones hold 4.5% of a sample with around 50,000 distinct CDR3 sequences, around 9.3% of them seen once. The material sequenced was whole blood, taken in connection with sensitization to the hapten diphenylcyclopropenone (DPC). The sequence derives from a woman aged 45 to 65 with alopecia areata. Some clones in this sample may be carry-over from other donors' samples.

The CDR3 coding sequence is TGTGCCAGCAGTTACGGCAGGGCCAAAAATCAGCCCCAGCATTTT. This gives the protein CASSYGRAKNQPQHF. The J gene is TRBJ1-5, the V gene TRBV6-2 or TRBV6-3; possibly TRBD1 for D (5 bases). V dropped 2 bases and J dropped 4 bases, with 12 bases sitting between them. Germline V lookup: CDR1 MNHEY, CDR2 SVGEGT. CDR3 length: 15 amino acids.